The 19 T cell receptor beta chains listed next were all sequenced from one sample in a study of blood T cell repertoires in COVID-19. Here immunoSEQ multiplex PCR was the method, and the copy in TCRdb shows in-frame clones only, minus some. The sample lists some 270,000 clones, about 89% seen once, with about 1.6% in the top ten. Source material: peripheral blood. The origin of the receptors is a woman aged 55-70 years who had recovered from COVID-19.

The J gene is TRBJ1-4, the V gene TRBV28; D is unclear. Trimming removed 7 bases at V and 7 bases at J, with 22 bases between. The CDR3 is made up of 16 amino acids. Germline V gene data show CDR1 as MDHEN and CDR2 as SYDVKM. The CDR3, as DNA: TGTGCCAGCACCGCCCGCGGGATGGCAGTAGGTGAAAAACTGTTTTTT. It translates to CASTARGMAVGEKLFF.

This clone was picked up one time. V is TRBV19 and J is TRBJ1-1; D is perhaps TRBD1 (6 bases). V was pared by 8 bases and J by 7 bases, with 17 bases between. The CDR3 spans 13 residues. Germline-derived CDR1 and CDR2 are LNHDA and SQIVND (reference sequence). The CDR3 DNA reads as TGTGCCAGTCTGAACCCCCAGGGGTATGAAGCTTTCTTT. Protein product: CASLNPQGYEAFF. Filled out from reference TRBV19 and TRBJ1-1, the complete variable domain reads DGGITQSPKYLFRKEGQNVTLSCEQNLNHDAMYWYRQDPGQGLRLIYYSQIVNDFQKGDIAEGYSVSREKKESFPLTVTSAQKNPTAFYLCASLNPQGYEAFFGQGTRLTVV.

This rearrangement joins TRBV3-1 (or the pseudogene TRBV3-2) to TRBJ1-5; the D is unclear. Trimming took off 2 bases at V and 4 bases at J, with 9 bases between the two ends. Germline V gives CDR1 LGHDT, CDR2 YNNKEL (reference sequence). The CDR3 is 14 residues long. The CDR3 DNA sequence: TGTGCCAGCAGCCAAAATATCGGGAATCAGCCCCAGCATTTT. This encodes CASSQNIGNQPQHF.

The chain employs TRBV4-2 and TRBJ2-1; 10 bases align to TRBD2. Germline V gene sequence: CDR1 LGHNA, CDR2 YNFKEQ. After removal of 0 bases from V and 6 bases from J, the junction contained 17 bases not matched to a gene. The CDR3 spans 20 residues. The CDR3 protein is CASSQDLASGGSLGTNEQFF. CDR3 bases: TGTGCCAGCAGCCAAGATCTGGCTAGCGGGGGTTCTTTAGGTACCAATGAGCAGTTCTTC.

This rearrangement joins TRBV9 to TRBJ1-1, with a weak D call TRBD1 (6 bases). CDR1 and CDR2 (germline): SGDLS, YYNGEE. V lost 4 bases, J lost 2 bases, and 15 bases lay in between. This CDR3 comprises 15 residues. The CDR3 protein is CASSLLLGANTEAFF. The CDR3 DNA follows: TGTGCCAGCAGCTTATTATTGGGGGCCAACACTGAAGCTTTCTTT.

Here the CDR3 DNA reads TGTGCCAGCAGCCCAGTTGGACTAAGGAACACCGGGGAGCTGTTTTTT. This gives the protein CASSPVGLRNTGELFF. The chain employs TRBV7-8 and TRBJ2-2, with D possibly matching TRBD2 (6 bases). CDR3 length: 16 amino acids. Germline CDR1 SGHVS, CDR2 FQNEAQ. Trimming removed 5 bases from V and 1 base from J, with 14 bases in between.

This chain links TRBV29-1 with TRBJ2-5; tentatively, D is TRBD2 (5 bases). Trimming shortened V by 1 base and J by 5 bases, and 11 bases separated the two germline ends. Germline V gene lookup returns CDR1 SQVTM and CDR2 ANQGSEA. CDR3 length equals 13 residues. The CDR3 nucleotides read TGCAGCGTTGAAGTCGGTGGCGGGGAGACCCAGTACTTC. It specifies CSVEVGGGETQYF.

The chain joins TRBV7-8 to TRBJ2-2; D is perhaps TRBD1 (5 bases). Between the trimmed V and J ends, which lost 5 bases and 3 bases, there was a span of 13 bases. The germline gives CDR1 SGHVS, CDR2 FQNEAQ. This CDR3 spans 15 amino acids. CDR3 region: CASSRGYLDTGELFF. The CDR3 coding sequence is TGTGCCAGCAGCAGGGGCTATCTGGACACCGGGGAGCTGTTTTTT.

The chain employs TRBV7-6 and TRBJ2-2; 7 bases map to TRBD2. Unmatched junction bases numbered 1, after V lost 2 bases and J lost 4 bases. Germline-derived CDR1 and CDR2 are SGHVS and FNYEAQ. The CDR3 extends over 14 amino acids. The CDR3 DNA reads as TGTGCCAGCAGCTTATCGGGGGGCACCGGGGAGCTGTTTTTT. This codes for CASSLSGGTGELFF.

V and J are TRBV29-1 and TRBJ2-5; 8 nucleotides align to TRBD2. The CDR3 consists of 14 residues. Looked up from germline, CDR1 is SQVTM and CDR2 is ANQGSEA. V lost 4 bases, J lost 3 bases, and 7 bases stayed unmatched. Here the CDR3 DNA reads TGCAGCGTTGCGGCGGGGGGCCTTAAAGAGACCCAGTACTTC. Protein product: CSVAAGGLKETQYF.

V and J are TRBV11-1 and TRBJ1-1; TRBD1 aligns across 7 bases. Germline V CDR1 and CDR2: SGHAT, FQDESV (reference sequence). The CDR3 length is 15 residues. The trim removed 5 bases at V and 5 bases at J, leaving 11 bases unmatched. The chain's CDR3 is CASSTRQGLVTEAFF. For the CDR3, the DNA is TGTGCCAGCAGCACCCGACAGGGTTTGGTAACTGAAGCTTTCTTT.

The rearrangement links TRBV12-3 or TRBV12-4 to TRBJ1-1, with D hard to call. This CDR3 has 13 amino acids. Trimming cost V 2 bases and J 3 bases, with 7 bases left between them. This chain's CDR3 is CASSLLTDTEAFF. CDR3 in DNA: TGTGCCAGCAGTTTACTAACAGACACTGAAGCTTTCTTT.

The chain combines TRBV28 with TRBJ1-2; no reliable D call. The CDR3 loop spans 14 amino acids. The V gene lost 2 bases and the J gene lost 5 bases, with 12 bases spanning the gap. Germline CDR1 is MDHEN and CDR2 is SYDVKM. Here the CDR3 DNA reads TGTGCCAGCAGTTTAGTTCGTCTGAGTTATGGCTACACCTTC. Translated, it gives CASSLVRLSYGYTF.

The J gene is TRBJ1-5, the V gene TRBV2; possibly TRBD1 for D (6 bases). This CDR3 has 14 residues. Trimming removed 6 bases at V and 4 bases at J, with 13 bases between. Per the germline V gene, CDR1 is SNHLY and CDR2 is FYNNEI. CDR3 sequence reads: CASRPLRGNQPQHF. CDR3 DNA sequence: TGTGCCAGCAGGCCTCTCAGGGGAAATCAGCCCCAGCATTTT. The full variable domain, in which reference TRBV2 and TRBJ1-5 provide the parts outside the CDR3, is EPEVTQTPSHQVTQMGQEVILRCVPISNHLYFYWYRQILGQKVEFLVSFYNNEISEKSEIFDDQFSVERPDGSNFTLKIRSTKLEDSAMYFCASRPLRGNQPQHFGDGTRLSIL.

The table lists this clone with a few counts. The CDR3 protein is CASSQGTGSMQPQHF. The CDR3 DNA follows: TGCGCCAGCAGCCAAGGGACAGGGAGTATGCAGCCCCAGCATTTT. The genes are TRBV4-3 and TRBJ1-5, with 8 bases lining up with TRBD1. The CDR3 runs 15 residues. The germline CDR1 and CDR2 sequences are LGHNA and YSLEER. Trimming removed 1 base from V and 7 bases from J; junction bases left unmatched: 6.

The rearrangement joins TRBV24-1 to TRBJ2-1, with D unclear. This CDR3 region has 14 residues. The V end was cut by 5 bases, the J end by 0 bases, with 7 bases between. Germline assignment: CDR1 KGHDR and CDR2 SFDVKD. For the CDR3, the DNA is TGTGCCACCAGTGGTAAGAGCTCCTACAATGAGCAGTTCTTC. Amino acid sequence: CATSGKSSYNEQFF.

J is TRBJ2-7 and V is TRBV18; TRBD1 aligns across 9 bases. The V and J ends lost 1 base and 2 bases, in that order; junction bases with no gene match: 6. The CDR3 totals 16 residues. Germline loops: CDR1 KGHSH, CDR2 LQKENI. The CDR3 loop is CASSPRVDRGTYEQYF. CDR3 nucleotide sequence: TGTGCCAGCTCACCACGGGTGGACAGGGGAACCTACGAGCAGTACTTC.

This chain connects TRBV5-5 to TRBJ1-2, with D unresolved. Germline values: CDR1 SGHKS, CDR2 YYEKEE (reference sequence). The CDR3 totals 13 residues. V shed 2 bases and J shed 0 bases, with 5 bases lying between them. In DNA form, the CDR3 reads TGTGCCAGCAGCTTAGACACTAACTATGGCTACACCTTC. As protein: CASSLDTNYGYTF.

This chain links TRBV7-2 with TRBJ1-6, with 11 bases that match TRBD1. Per the germline V gene, CDR1 is SGHTA and CDR2 is FQGNSA. The junction had 11 bases not matched to a gene; V was cut back by 5 bases and J by 5 bases. The CDR3 extends over 18 amino acids. The CDR3 loop is CASSLRTGGEDNNSPLHF. DNA for the CDR3: TGTGCCAGCAGCCTTCGGACAGGGGGCGAGGATAATAATTCACCCCTCCACTTT.